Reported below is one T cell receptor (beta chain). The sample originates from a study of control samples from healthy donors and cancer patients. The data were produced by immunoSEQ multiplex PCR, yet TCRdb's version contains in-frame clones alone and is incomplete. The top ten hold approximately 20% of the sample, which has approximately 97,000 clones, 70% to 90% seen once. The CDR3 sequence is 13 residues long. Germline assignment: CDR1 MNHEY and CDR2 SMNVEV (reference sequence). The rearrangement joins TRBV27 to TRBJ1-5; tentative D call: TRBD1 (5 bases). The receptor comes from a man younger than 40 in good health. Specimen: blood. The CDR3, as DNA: TGTGGCTCAAAGTTACAGGTCAATCAGCCCCAGCATTTT. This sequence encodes CGSKLQVNQPQHF.